The present T cell receptor (beta chain) was sequenced within a study of shared clonotypes between healthy human individuals. Whole-study findings and limits: The low donor count limited represented genetic and exposure-history diversity. Generally, estimated richness proved larger in naive subsets than it did in memory subsets.

Repertoires were generated with immunoSEQ multiplex PCR, while TCRdb's copy carries only in-frame clones and drops some. The table includes about 1,900,000 clones, about 95% detected once. V was clipped by 3 bases and J by 4 bases, with 2 bases between them. CDR1 and CDR2 from the germline V gene are MGHDK and SYGVNS. The CDR3 extends over 11 amino acids. Of note for this clone: Its antigen is not known. The sample contains more than one DNA sequence encoding this CDR3.

Cells designated naive CD8 were CD45RO-negative and were positively selected for CCR7, with terminally differentiated effector memory CD45RA+ cells excluded. Source material: naive CD8+ T cells sorted from blood. V gene TRBV25-1 combines with J gene TRBJ2-3; D is ambiguous. The sequence came from a young man in good health. The CDR3 DNA reads as TGTGCCAGCAGTGAGTCAGATACGCAGTATTTT. Its translation is CASSESDTQYF.